Listed here is a single T cell receptor (beta chain). This entry comes from a study of blood T cell repertoires in COVID-19. Looked up from germline, CDR1 is KGHDR and CDR2 is SFDVKD. V lost 3 bases to trimming and J lost 3 bases, with 14 bases between them. This CDR3 comprises 16 residues. Data came from immunoSEQ multiplex PCR; TCRdb stores just in-frame clones and leaves some out. The sample yields 400,000 to 450,000 clones, 80% to 90% seen once. Sample: peripheral blood. The gene calls are TRBV24-1 and TRBJ1-5; D perhaps matches TRBD1 (6 bases). The clonotype comes from a man aged 18-30 years with COVID-19, enrolled during active disease. CDR3 sequence: CATSDASTGLNQPQHF. CDR3 coding DNA: TGTGCCACCAGTGATGCATCGACAGGACTCAATCAGCCCCAGCATTTT.